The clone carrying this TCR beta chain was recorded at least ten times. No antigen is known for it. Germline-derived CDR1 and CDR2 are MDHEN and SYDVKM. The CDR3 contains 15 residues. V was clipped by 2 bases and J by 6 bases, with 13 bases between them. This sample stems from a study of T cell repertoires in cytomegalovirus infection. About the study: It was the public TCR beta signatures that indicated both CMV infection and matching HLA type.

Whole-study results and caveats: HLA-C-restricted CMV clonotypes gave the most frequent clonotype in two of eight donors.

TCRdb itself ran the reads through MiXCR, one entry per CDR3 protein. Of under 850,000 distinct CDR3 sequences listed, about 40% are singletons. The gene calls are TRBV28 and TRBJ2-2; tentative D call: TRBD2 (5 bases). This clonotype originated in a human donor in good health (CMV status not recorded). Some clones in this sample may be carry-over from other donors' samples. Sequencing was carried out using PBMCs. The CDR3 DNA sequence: TGTGCCAGCAGTTTAAGTCCCCTAGCACCCGGGGAGCTGTTTTTT. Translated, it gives CASSLSPLAPGELFF.